These 12 T cell receptor beta chains were all obtained from the same sample, sequenced in a study of human T cells and chemical hapten exposure. Described time point: patch test 3, about 24 weeks after DPC sensitization. Treatment reported: therapeutic diphenylcyclopropenone sensitization with weekly scalp DPC. TCRdb itself ran the RACE reads through MiXCR, one entry per CDR3 protein. The table shows over 100,000 distinct CDR3 sequences, with over 9% occurring only once. This material consisted of whole blood, taken in connection with sensitization to the hapten diphenylcyclopropenone (DPC). These receptor sequences come from a woman in her 50s with alopecia areata. Some clones in this sample may be carry-over from other donors' samples.

The chain links TRBV6-2 or TRBV6-3 to TRBJ2-1; 7 bases agree with TRBD2. The junction had 13 bases not matched to a gene; V was cut back by 0 bases and J by 5 bases. Germline V gives CDR1 MNHEY, CDR2 SVGEGT. This CDR3 is 18 amino acids long. The chain's CDR3 is CASSYSASGKTVHNEQFF. In DNA form, the CDR3 reads TGTGCCAGCAGTTACTCGGCCAGCGGGAAAACCGTCCACAATGAGCAGTTCTTC.

The V gene is TRBV5-1, the J gene TRBJ2-5; 16 positions agree with TRBD2. J gave up 5 bases and V 4 bases, and 8 bases lay outside the gene matches. Per the germline V gene, CDR1 is SGHRS and CDR2 is YFSETQ. The CDR3 totals 17 residues. The CDR3 protein is CASSLGTSGRAWETQYF. The DNA for the CDR3 is TGCGCCAGCAGCCTGGGGACTAGCGGGAGGGCCTGGGAGACCCAGTACTTC.

This clonotype was observed at least ten times. The chain couples TRBV11-2 to TRBJ2-7; no clear D. The CDR3 is made up of 12 amino acids. The germline CDR1 and CDR2 sequences are SGHAT and FQNNGV. V gave up 5 bases and J gave up 5 bases, with 10 bases separating them. The CDR3: CASSLSGHEQYF. CDR3 sequence (DNA): TGTGCCAGCAGCCTATCAGGCCACGAGCAGTACTTC.

The chain couples TRBV7-9 to TRBJ2-1; a possible D gene is TRBD2 (6 bases). Germline V lookup: CDR1 SEHNR, CDR2 FQNEAQ (reference sequence). Trimming shortened V by 5 bases and J by 7 bases, and 12 bases separated the two germline ends. The CDR3 covers 13 residues. CDR3 protein: CASSPAGRNEQFF. In nucleotides, the CDR3 is TGTGCCAGCAGCCCGGCGGGAAGAAATGAGCAGTTCTTC.

J is TRBJ2-3 and V is TRBV28; D may be TRBD1 or TRBD2 (5 bases each). Trimming cost V 4 bases and J 3 bases, with 17 bases left between them. The CDR3 loop spans 16 amino acids. Germline CDR1 reads MDHEN; CDR2 reads SYDVKM. CDR3 residues: CASSSGSLGVTDTQYF. The CDR3 region has the DNA TGTGCCAGCAGTTCGGGGAGTCTAGGGGTTACAGATACGCAGTATTTT.

Only a few counts were recorded for this clonotype. The chain carries TRBV11-2 and TRBJ2-1; no clear D. Germline V gene data show CDR1 as SGHAT and CDR2 as FQNNGV. The CDR3 runs 12 residues. Trimming cost V 2 bases and J 6 bases, with 5 bases left between them. The CDR3 DNA sequence: TGTGCCAGCAGCTTATATTTCAATGAGCAGTTCTTC. Amino acid sequence: CASSLYFNEQFF.

This clonotype was counted at least ten times. This chain uses TRBV12-3 or TRBV12-4 with TRBJ2-3; D remains ambiguous. Trimming stripped 1 base from V and 1 base from J, with 6 bases between. The CDR3 covers 14 residues. The CDR3 DNA reads TGTGCCAGCAGTTTAGATAGGGGCACAGATACGCAGTATTTT. Translation: CASSLDRGTDTQYF.

This clonotype was counted only a few times. The chain uses TRBV6-5 and TRBJ2-6; no clear D. The CDR3 has 16 residues. Looked up from germline, CDR1 is MNHEY and CDR2 is SVGAGI. The V gene lost 3 bases and the J gene lost 0 bases, with 9 bases spanning the gap. In DNA form, the CDR3 reads TGTGCCAGCAGTTATGACGTGGGCTCTGGGGCCAACGTCCTGACTTTC. It is translated as CASSYDVGSGANVLTF.

The V gene is TRBV7-9, the J gene TRBJ1-1; possibly TRBD1 for D (5 bases). The germline V gene encodes CDR1 SEHNR and CDR2 FQNEAQ (reference sequence). CDR3 length equals 12 residues. V shed 2 bases and J shed 5 bases, with 6 bases lying between them. The CDR3 sequence: CASSLKGTEAFF. CDR3 in DNA: TGTGCCAGCAGCTTAAAGGGGACTGAAGCTTTCTTT.

The rearrangement joins TRBV11-2 to TRBJ2-3; D might be TRBD1 (5 bases). CDR3 length: 17 amino acids. In germline, CDR1 is SGHAT, CDR2 FQNNGV. The germline V and J ends were trimmed by 0 bases and 2 bases, with 15 bases remaining between them. In nucleotides, the CDR3 is TGTGCCAGCAGCTTAGAAGGCGCAGGGCACCCCACAGATACGCAGTATTTT. Its protein is CASSLEGAGHPTDTQYF.

The chain uses TRBV5-6 and TRBJ1-1; tentative D call: TRBD1 (5 bases). The CDR3 contains 13 residues. Between the trimmed V and J ends, which lost 3 bases and 6 bases, there was a span of 12 bases. Looked up from germline, CDR1 is SGHDT and CDR2 is YYEEEE. The chain's CDR3 is CASSYYRRPEAFF. The CDR3 DNA sequence: TGTGCCAGCAGCTATTACAGGAGGCCTGAAGCTTTCTTT.

This clonotype was found a few times. The J gene is TRBJ1-6, the V gene TRBV2; TRBD1 is a possible D gene (5 bases). The CDR3 runs to 14 residues. CDR1 is SNHLY, CDR2 FYNNEI, per germline. With 7 bases removed from V and 10 bases from J, the gap between germline ends came to 17 bases. CDR3 in amino acids: CASKVPGGWSPLHF. CDR3 sequence (DNA): TGTGCCAGCAAAGTCCCGGGGGGGTGGTCACCCCTCCACTTT.